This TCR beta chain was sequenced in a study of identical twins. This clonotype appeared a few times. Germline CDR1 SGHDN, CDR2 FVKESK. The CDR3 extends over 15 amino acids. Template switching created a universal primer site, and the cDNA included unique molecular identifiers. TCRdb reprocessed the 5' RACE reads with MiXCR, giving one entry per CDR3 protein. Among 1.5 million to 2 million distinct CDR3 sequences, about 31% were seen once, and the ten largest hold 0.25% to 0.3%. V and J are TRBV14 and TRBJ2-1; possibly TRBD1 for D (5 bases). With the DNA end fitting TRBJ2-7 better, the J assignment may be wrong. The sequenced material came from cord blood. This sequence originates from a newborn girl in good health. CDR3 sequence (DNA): TGTGCCAGCAGCCAAGGGTCAGGGTGGTACAATGAGCAGTACTTC. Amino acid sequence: CASSQGSGWYNEQYF.